This is a list of T cell receptor beta chains from one sample in a study of T-cell reconstitution after alpha-beta-depleted transplantation in children. TCRdb re-called the PCR reads through MiXCR, storing one row per CDR3 protein. The table shows about a million distinct CDR3 sequences, with roughly 29% occurring only once. Specimen: PBMCs, mostly from graft donor cells, collected 360 days after TCRalphabeta/CD19-depleted stem cell transplant. Receptor source: a boy younger than two who had a stem cell transplant for SCID, so the T cells may come from the graft donor. Both conserved end residues are part of each CDR3. D genes are given only for firm matches. A clone size is listed for some rows: how often the clone was seen (once, few, many), or a class if it is expanded.

J gene: TRBJ2-7
V gene: TRBV5-1
clone size: -
D gene: -
CDR3 protein: CASSSHPKSSYEQYF
CDR3 DNA: TGCGCCAGCAGCTCCCACCCCAAGAGCTCCTACGAGCAGTACTTC

J gene: TRBJ2-1
V gene: TRBV12-3/TRBV12-4
clone size: -
D gene: -
CDR3 protein: CASSARTGAGDNEQFF
CDR3 DNA: TGTGCCAGCAGTGCCCGAACAGGGGCGGGGGACAATGAGCAGTTCTTC

J gene: TRBJ1-1
V gene: TRBV9
clone size: -
D gene: -
CDR3 protein: CASSASQGKGTEAFF
CDR3 DNA: TGTGCCAGCAGCGCTTCGCAGGGGAAGGGGACTGAAGCTTTCTTT

J gene: TRBJ2-5
V gene: TRBV28
clone size: -
D gene: -
CDR3 protein: CASSFGAGDRETQYF
CDR3 DNA: TGTGCCAGCAGTTTTGGGGCAGGCGACCGGGAGACCCAGTACTTC

J gene: TRBJ2-7
V gene: TRBV7-9
clone size: many
D gene: TRBD1
CDR3 protein: CASSPPGQGAYEQYF
CDR3 DNA: TGTGCCAGCAGCCCTCCGGGACAGGGGGCTTACGAGCAGTACTTC

J gene: TRBJ2-7
V gene: TRBV6-1
clone size: few
D gene: TRBD2
CDR3 protein: CASRALTGLAVPYEQYF
CDR3 DNA: TGTGCCAGCCGTGCCCTTACCGGACTAGCGGTCCCCTACGAGCAGTACTTC

J gene: TRBJ1-6
V gene: TRBV28
clone size: -
D gene: -
CDR3 protein: CAVHNGGSLHF
CDR3 DNA: TGTGCCGTACATAACGGGGGTTCCCTCCACTTT

J gene: TRBJ1-6
V gene: TRBV5-1
clone size: -
D gene: -
CDR3 protein: CASSLTRVVNSPLHF
CDR3 DNA: TGCGCCAGCAGCTTGACCAGGGTCGTAAATTCACCCCTCCACTTT

J gene: TRBJ2-5
V gene: TRBV28
clone size: many
D gene: TRBD1
CDR3 protein: CASSPTGYQETQYF
CDR3 DNA: TGTGCCAGCAGCCCGACAGGGTACCAAGAGACCCAGTACTTC

J gene: TRBJ2-7
V gene: TRBV4-1
clone size: -
D gene: -
CDR3 protein: CASSQEGPRGIQYF
CDR3 DNA: TGCGCCAGCAGCCAAGAAGGCCCCCGGGGCATACAGTACTTC

J gene: TRBJ2-1
V gene: TRBV20-1
clone size: -
D gene: TRBD2
CDR3 protein: CSAGGFYNEQFF
CDR3 DNA: TGCAGTGCGGGGGGGTTCTACAATGAGCAGTTCTTC

J gene: TRBJ2-5
V gene: TRBV6-5
clone size: -
D gene: -
CDR3 protein: CASSSLGGPQETQYF
CDR3 DNA: TGTGCCAGCAGTTCCCTTGGGGGACCCCAAGAGACCCAGTACTTC

J gene: TRBJ2-2
V gene: TRBV6-5
clone size: few
D gene: -
CDR3 protein: CASSWITGELFF
CDR3 DNA: TGTGCCAGCAGTTGGATCACCGGGGAGCTGTTTTTT

J gene: TRBJ2-3
V gene: TRBV15
clone size: once
D gene: TRBD2
CDR3 protein: CATSRDLSGRTSGTDTQYF
CDR3 DNA: TGTGCCACCAGCAGAGATCTATCAGGGAGAACTAGCGGCACAGATACGCAGTATTTT

J gene: TRBJ2-1
V gene: TRBV4-1
clone size: -
D gene: -
CDR3 protein: CASSDLKRFNNEQFF
CDR3 DNA: TGCGCCAGCAGCGACCTAAAGCGGTTTAACAATGAGCAGTTCTTC

J gene: TRBJ2-7
V gene: TRBV28
clone size: many
D gene: -
CDR3 protein: CASSLLQERHYEQYF
CDR3 DNA: TGTGCCAGCAGTTTACTCCAGGAGCGCCACTACGAGCAGTACTTC

J gene: TRBJ2-1
V gene: TRBV5-1
clone size: few
D gene: TRBD1
CDR3 protein: CASSSFGGTGKFNEQFF
CDR3 DNA: TGCGCCAGCAGCTCCTTCGGGGGGACAGGGAAGTTCAATGAGCAGTTCTTC

J gene: TRBJ2-5
V gene: TRBV5-1
clone size: few
D gene: TRBD1
CDR3 protein: CASSEQGDIGETQYF
CDR3 DNA: TGCGCCAGCAGCGAACAGGGGGACATCGGAGAGACCCAGTACTTC

J gene: TRBJ1-1
V gene: TRBV6-2/TRBV6-3
clone size: -
D gene: -
CDR3 protein: CASSYTSRTEAFF
CDR3 DNA: TGTGCCAGCAGTTACACTTCTCGCACTGAAGCTTTCTTT

J gene: TRBJ2-7
V gene: TRBV29-1
clone size: few
D gene: -
CDR3 protein: CSVEGGTADSGGEQYF
CDR3 DNA: TGCAGCGTTGAGGGGGGGACAGCGGATAGCGGAGGCGAGCAGTACTTC

J gene: TRBJ2-5
V gene: TRBV5-1
clone size: few
D gene: -
CDR3 protein: CASSLVWSRETQYF
CDR3 DNA: TGCGCCAGCAGCTTGGTTTGGTCCAGGGAGACCCAGTACTTC

J gene: TRBJ2-3
V gene: TRBV10-3
clone size: -
D gene: TRBD2
CDR3 protein: CAISTSGLATDTQYF
CDR3 DNA: TGTGCCATCAGTACCTCGGGACTAGCCACAGATACGCAGTATTTT

J gene: TRBJ1-5
V gene: TRBV20-1
clone size: few
D gene: -
CDR3 protein: CSARTAIHQPQHF
CDR3 DNA: TGCAGTGCTAGGACAGCGATACATCAGCCCCAGCATTTT

J gene: TRBJ1-3
V gene: TRBV4-3
clone size: -
D gene: -
CDR3 protein: CASSQDPGRRSSGNTIYF
CDR3 DNA: TGCGCCAGCAGCCAAGATCCGGGCCGGCGGAGCTCTGGAAACACCATATATTTT

J gene: TRBJ1-6
V gene: TRBV6-5
clone size: -
D gene: -
CDR3 protein: CASSYDRKTYSPLHF
CDR3 DNA: TGTGCCAGCAGTTACGACCGAAAGACCTATTCACCCCTCCACTTT

J gene: TRBJ2-7
V gene: TRBV2
clone size: -
D gene: TRBD1
CDR3 protein: CASSGGTVTTEQYF
CDR3 DNA: TGTGCCAGCAGTGGGGGGACAGTAACTACCGAGCAGTACTTC

J gene: TRBJ2-7
V gene: TRBV7-9
clone size: -
D gene: TRBD1
CDR3 protein: CASSQIMGQGKYEQYF
CDR3 DNA: TGTGCCAGCAGCCAAATAATGGGACAGGGCAAATACGAGCAGTACTTC

J gene: TRBJ1-1
V gene: TRBV19
clone size: -
D gene: -
CDR3 protein: CASSIGGLGTEAFF
CDR3 DNA: TGTGCCAGTAGTATTGGAGGACTAGGCACTGAAGCTTTCTTT

J gene: TRBJ2-1
V gene: TRBV12-3/TRBV12-4
clone size: few
D gene: -
CDR3 protein: CASSQFRNEQFF
CDR3 DNA: TGTGCCAGCAGCCAATTCAGGAATGAGCAGTTCTTC

J gene: TRBJ2-5
V gene: TRBV5-5
clone size: -
D gene: -
CDR3 protein: CASSLVLAKAETQYF
CDR3 DNA: TGTGCCAGCAGCTTGGTGCTGGCGAAGGCGGAGACCCAGTACTTC

J gene: TRBJ2-1
V gene: TRBV10-2
clone size: -
D gene: -
CDR3 protein: CATEMAGYYEQFF
CDR3 DNA: TGCGCCACCGAAATGGCGGGATACTATGAGCAGTTCTTC

J gene: TRBJ2-7
V gene: TRBV27
clone size: once
D gene: -
CDR3 protein: CASSRADPGWHSYEQYF
CDR3 DNA: TGTGCCAGCAGTCGGGCCGATCCCGGGTGGCATTCCTACGAGCAGTACTTC

J gene: TRBJ2-7
V gene: TRBV20-1
clone size: many
D gene: -
CDR3 protein: CSARPKTRTAYEQYF
CDR3 DNA: TGCAGTGCTAGACCAAAGACTAGAACGGCCTACGAGCAGTACTTC

J gene: TRBJ2-6
V gene: TRBV11-1
clone size: -
D gene: -
CDR3 protein: CASSFLPSGANVLTF
CDR3 DNA: TGTGCCAGCAGCTTCTTACCCTCTGGGGCCAACGTCCTGACTTTC

J gene: TRBJ2-5
V gene: TRBV18
clone size: -
D gene: TRBD1
CDR3 protein: CASSPLPTGNQETQYF
CDR3 DNA: TGTGCCAGCTCCCCACTCCCGACAGGGAACCAAGAGACCCAGTACTTC

J gene: TRBJ1-5
V gene: TRBV7-6
clone size: few
D gene: -
CDR3 protein: CASSPTINQPQHF
CDR3 DNA: TGTGCCAGCAGCCCGACGATTAATCAGCCCCAGCATTTT

J gene: TRBJ2-1
V gene: TRBV18
clone size: few
D gene: -
CDR3 protein: CASSPLRVRNEQFF
CDR3 DNA: TGTGCCAGCTCACCACTCAGGGTACGCAATGAGCAGTTCTTC

J gene: TRBJ1-5
V gene: TRBV6-2/TRBV6-3
clone size: once
D gene: TRBD1
CDR3 protein: CASTPGQGAMGRQPQHF
CDR3 DNA: TGTGCCAGCACCCCAGGACAGGGGGCGATGGGGAGACAGCCCCAGCATTTT

J gene: TRBJ2-2
V gene: TRBV6-2/TRBV6-3
clone size: -
D gene: -
CDR3 protein: CASNQGTGELFF
CDR3 DNA: TGTGCCAGCAACCAGGGGACCGGGGAGCTGTTTTTT

J gene: TRBJ2-3
V gene: TRBV7-9
clone size: few
D gene: -
CDR3 protein: CASSRTRGTDTQYF
CDR3 DNA: TGTGCCAGCAGTCGTACACGGGGCACAGATACGCAGTATTTT

J gene: TRBJ2-7
V gene: TRBV5-1
clone size: few
D gene: -
CDR3 protein: CASRRLDRGTYEQYF
CDR3 DNA: TGCGCCAGCCGCCGGCTCGACAGAGGGACCTACGAGCAGTACTTC

J gene: TRBJ2-3
V gene: TRBV5-1
clone size: -
D gene: -
CDR3 protein: CASSLELGGFADTQYF
CDR3 DNA: TGCGCCAGCAGCTTGGAATTAGGGGGGTTCGCAGATACGCAGTATTTT

J gene: TRBJ2-7
V gene: TRBV10-3
clone size: -
D gene: -
CDR3 protein: CAISDGFSEQYF
CDR3 DNA: TGTGCCATCAGTGACGGCTTCAGCGAGCAGTACTTC

J gene: TRBJ2-7
V gene: TRBV5-1
clone size: -
D gene: -
CDR3 protein: CASSLGGPGDYEQYF
CDR3 DNA: TGCGCCAGCAGCTTGGGGGGCCCCGGGGACTACGAGCAGTACTTC

J gene: TRBJ2-5
V gene: TRBV9
clone size: -
D gene: TRBD2
CDR3 protein: CASSAPPGLAGVGETQYF
CDR3 DNA: TGTGCCAGCAGCGCCCCCCCTGGACTAGCGGGGGTAGGGGAGACCCAGTACTTC

J gene: TRBJ2-3
V gene: TRBV6-5
clone size: few
D gene: -
CDR3 protein: CASSYSTGGRDTQYF
CDR3 DNA: TGTGCCAGCAGTTACTCGACCGGGGGCAGAGATACGCAGTATTTT

J gene: TRBJ1-5
V gene: TRBV20-1
clone size: -
D gene: -
CDR3 protein: CSALGTGMRRPQHF
CDR3 DNA: TGCAGTGCCTTGGGGACGGGGATGAGGCGGCCCCAGCATTTT

J gene: TRBJ1-6
V gene: TRBV12-3/TRBV12-4
clone size: -
D gene: TRBD1
CDR3 protein: CASSLQGVVSPLHF
CDR3 DNA: TGTGCCAGCAGTTTACAGGGGGTGGTTTCACCCCTCCACTTT

J gene: TRBJ1-4
V gene: TRBV15
clone size: -
D gene: TRBD1
CDR3 protein: CATSRNRGSGQKLFF
CDR3 DNA: TGTGCCACCAGCAGAAACAGGGGGTCTGGGCAAAAACTGTTTTTT

J gene: TRBJ1-2
V gene: TRBV18
clone size: -
D gene: -
CDR3 protein: CASSPWAGDDYGYTF
CDR3 DNA: TGTGCCAGCTCACCATGGGCAGGGGATGACTATGGCTACACCTTC

J gene: TRBJ1-5
V gene: TRBV12-3/TRBV12-4
clone size: -
D gene: -
CDR3 protein: CASIRDVGGVNQPQHF
CDR3 DNA: TGTGCCAGCATTCGAGACGTGGGGGGAGTCAATCAGCCCCAGCATTTT

J gene: TRBJ2-7
V gene: TRBV6-1
clone size: -
D gene: -
CDR3 protein: CATKGYRGGPGEQYF
CDR3 DNA: TGTGCCACCAAGGGTTATAGGGGGGGGCCGGGGGAGCAGTACTTC

J gene: TRBJ2-1
V gene: TRBV10-3
clone size: few
D gene: TRBD2
CDR3 protein: CAISDVSGGANEQFF
CDR3 DNA: TGTGCCATCAGTGACGTTAGCGGGGGGGCGAATGAGCAGTTCTTC

J gene: TRBJ1-2
V gene: TRBV9
clone size: few
D gene: -
CDR3 protein: CASSPSGASYGYTF
CDR3 DNA: TGTGCCAGCAGCCCATCAGGGGCCTCCTATGGCTACACCTTC

J gene: TRBJ2-3
V gene: TRBV24-1
clone size: -
D gene: TRBD2
CDR3 protein: CATSDLAGVTDTQYF
CDR3 DNA: TGTGCCACCAGTGATTTGGCGGGGGTAACAGATACGCAGTATTTT

J gene: TRBJ2-5
V gene: TRBV3-1
clone size: few
D gene: -
CDR3 protein: CASSPFPRGKETQYF
CDR3 DNA: TGTGCCAGCAGCCCCTTCCCTAGGGGGAAAGAGACCCAGTACTTC